The entry that follows covers one TCR beta chain sequence. Its specificity is unknown. This entry is derived from a study of breast tumors, draining lymph nodes, adjacent tissues. Whole-study findings and limits: Tumor and nontumor repertoires were significantly more similar in luminal-like than in basal-like breast cancer. Tumors had less TCR diversity than lymph nodes, more than nontumor tissue. The lymph node origin of tumor T cells was framed as consistent with a hypothesis, not demonstrated.

Per germline, CDR1 SQVTM and CDR2 ANQGSEA. V was trimmed by 6 bases and J by 1 base, leaving 12 bases between them. The CDR3 has 13 residues. TCRdb reprocessed the multiplex PCR reads with MiXCR, giving one entry per CDR3 protein. The data contain some 170,000 distinct CDR3 sequences, 30% to 35% of them seen just once; the ten biggest clones take up around 4%. Axillary draining lymph nodes of breast cancer patients supplied the node samples. Sequenced: axillary lymph node tissue. The V call is TRBV29-1, the J call TRBJ1-1, with a possible D match to TRBD1 (6 bases). This receptor was taken from a female donor with breast cancer. Some clones in this sample may be carry-over from other donors' samples. CDR3: CSVAGHPNTEAFF. The CDR3, as DNA: TGCAGCGTCGCGGGACACCCGAACACTGAAGCTTTCTTT.